This TCR beta chain was sequenced during a study of T cell repertoires in cytomegalovirus infection. Background on the study: HLA-B-restricted CMV epitopes that are well studied were used alongside recently identified HLA-C-restricted ones. Public TCR beta signatures provided an indication of both CMV infection and a matching HLA type.

TCRdb re-derived calls from the reads in MiXCR, one entry per CDR3 protein. The data hold 250,000 to 300,000 distinct CDR3 sequences, with less than 25% observed a single time. Remarks on this clonotype: The antigen remains undetermined.

Sequenced material: cultured PBMCs, taken from culture after CMV antigen stimulation. The TCR comes from a human donor in good health (CMV status not recorded). Some clones in this sample may be carry-over from other donors' samples.

The CDR3 nucleotides read TGTGCCAGCAGCTGGGGGACAGGAAACATTCAGTACTTC. Amino acid sequence: CASSWGTGNIQYF. The chain links TRBV5-6 to TRBJ2-4; 8 nucleotides match TRBD1. The CDR3 spans 13 residues. J gave up 6 bases and V 3 bases, and 2 bases lay outside the gene matches. Germline loops: CDR1 SGHDT, CDR2 YYEEEE.